This section outlines one T cell receptor (beta chain) sequence together with its context. This clonotype was counted a single time. Its antigen remains unidentified. No clone much larger than this one lies a single base away; base qualities are absent. As encoded in the germline V gene (reference sequence), CDR1 is MNHEY while CDR2 is SMNVEV. Measured from the cysteine to the phenylalanine, the CDR3 is 9 residues long. Only the CDR3 part of the read is kept: 27 bases, read in frame from the first base. V loses 8 bases of germline sequence and J loses 12 bases, and the interval between the two ends is 8 bases. Ficoll-Paque density gradient centrifugation was the method used to isolate PBMCs. This sample stems from a study of T-cell memory formation after mild COVID-19 (dated by TCRdb to the early 2020s). In terms of the full investigation: TCR sequence clusters from the two donors were largely donor specific. T-cell clones expanding and contracting after mild COVID-19 in a couple of donors were tracked by longitudinal TCRalpha and TCRbeta repertoire sequencing. Two young, previously healthy adult volunteers made up the cohort, one male and one female.

TCRdb shows the sequencer as Illumina NovaSeq 6000. TCRalpha and TCRbeta cDNA libraries were built by 5'RACE with constant-segment primers, adding sample barcodes and unique molecular identifiers. Trizol reagent was used to extract RNA from every sample. The libraries were amplified in two PCR steps, and the second step added a second sample barcode and Illumina TruSeq adapters. The libraries were sequenced on an Illumina NovaSeq using 2 x 150 bp paired-end reads. On the study's bioinformatics: Demultiplexing of reads and collapsing into UMI-guided consensus sequences were performed with migec v1.2.7. With mixcr v2.1.11, UMI consensuses were aligned to TRA and TRB V and J templates and assembled into clonotypes. Expanded or contracted clonotypes were those called significant by both edgeR and NoisET, with noise models trained on biological replicates. For edgeR calls, a false discovery rate-adjusted p below 0.01 and a log2 fold-change threshold of 1 were applied. As an exploratory analysis of dynamics, PCA with hierarchical clustering was applied to max-normalized trajectories of the 1000 most abundant clonotypes. Separately sequenced CD4+ and CD8+ repertoires were used to assign a CD4 or CD8 phenotype to each responding clone. In TCRdb, the public reads were trimmed at Q25 with fastp and aligned with MiXCR, with productive beta chains retained. Each entry merges the rows of one CDR3 protein and shows their most common DNA and genes. For this entry, the V and J calls and clone size follow TCRdb and not the study's own pipeline. Within this sample are about 600,000 distinct CDR3 sequences, with about 20% of them counted one time only. About 8.2% of the sample rests with the top ten.

Broader findings and caveats from the paper: Whether the second-wave clones peaking on day 37 were SARS-CoV-2 specific was not confirmed. Contracting CD4+ clones appeared mostly in the CM and EM memory subsets, whereas CD8+ clones were enriched in EMRA. Some responding clones were found in pre-infection memory, which suggests that pre-existing cross-reactive memory T cells took part in the SARS-CoV-2 response. The study included only two mild cases, and larger cohorts that include severe cases with pre-infection samples were judged to be necessary. Clones that contracted from day 15 to 85 showed balanced CD4/CD8 phenotypes, whereas a second wave of clones that expanded from day 15 to 37 leaned towards CD4+.

The receptor comes from an adult woman who had mild COVID-19 (a few samples of this study predate the infection). The sample titles of this study are shuffled in the database, so cell type and time point are left out; the donor was told from shared clones. The chain is assembled from TRBV27 and TRBJ2-1; a tentative D call is TRBD2 (5 bases match). What was sequenced was PBMCs or a T cell subset sorted from them (not recorded which). The encoded CDR3 is CASGRGQFF. The bases are TGTGCCAGCGGTCGGGGGCAGTTCTTC.